This TCR delta chain was documented in a study of gamma-delta T cells after stem cell transplantation. This clone occurred a few times. TCRdb re-called the RT-PCR reads with CATT. This sample yields about 2,000 delta-chain clones, of which roughly 15% are seen a single time; 13% belongs to the top ten. The receptor was derived from a human donor. It is not recorded whose cells these are; they may come from a transplant donor. This table probably holds off-target reads from a library built for another chain. Sequences were obtained from gamma-delta T cells.

CDR3 coding DNA: TGTGCCTGTGACCCCCTGGTACTGGGGGATTCTACCGATAAACTCATCTTT. Protein sequence: CACDPLVLGDSTDKLIF. The rearrangement links TRDV2 to TRDJ1; 10 bases are shared with TRDD3. The CDR3 has 17 amino acids. V lost 3 bases to trimming and J lost 2 bases; unmatched junction nucleotides: 11. From germline, CDR1 is GEAIGNYY and CDR2 EKD.